This T cell receptor (beta chain) was recorded in a study of identical twins. J lost 4 bases, V lost 1 base, and 7 bases had no gene match. Germline CDR1 DFQATT, CDR2 SNEGSKA (reference sequence). CDR3 length: 15 amino acids. cDNA carried unique molecular identifiers, and a universal primer site was added by template switching. Using its own MiXCR run on the 5' RACE reads, TCRdb lists one record per CDR3 protein. The table has roughly 230,000 distinct CDR3 sequences, approximately 8.3% seen once. To note about this clonotype: Its antigen is unknown.

Findings and limits, study-wide: Invariant populations such as MAIT and iNKT cells could partly muddle zero-insertion analyses. An excess of low generation probability was shown by twin-shared out-of-frame alpha sequences. Cross-sectional statistics, not tracking of the same donors, supported the conclusions.

These data were also filed under a second study, of yellow fever vaccine responses in identical twins.

The sequenced sample consisted of CD8+ T cells sorted from blood. The chain employs TRBV20-1 and TRBJ2-7; 10 bases fit TRBD1. This TCR was recovered from a young woman in good health. CDR3 DNA sequence: TGCAGTGCTAGAGCCCGGACAGGGGGAGGATACGAGCAGTACTTC. It encodes CSARARTGGGYEQYF.